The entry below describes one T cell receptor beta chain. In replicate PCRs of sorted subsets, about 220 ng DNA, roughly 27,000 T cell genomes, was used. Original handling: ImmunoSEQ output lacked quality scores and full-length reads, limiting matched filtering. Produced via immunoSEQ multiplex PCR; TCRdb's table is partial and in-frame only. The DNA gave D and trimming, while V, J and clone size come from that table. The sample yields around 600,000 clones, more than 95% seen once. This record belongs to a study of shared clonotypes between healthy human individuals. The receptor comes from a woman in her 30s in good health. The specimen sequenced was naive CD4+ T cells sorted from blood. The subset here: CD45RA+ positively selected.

The chain's CDR3 is CASSLAWGSQETQYF. The CDR3 nucleotides read TGCGCCAGCAGCTTGGCCTGGGGGAGTCAAGAGACCCAGTACTTC. This chain uses TRBV5-1 with TRBJ2-5; either TRBD1 or TRBD2 may fit D (5 bases each). Trimming took 0 bases from V and 2 from J, leaving 11 bases between them. Germline CDR1 is SGHRS and CDR2 is YFSETQ. The CDR3 covers 15 residues.